The clone carrying this T cell receptor (beta chain) has at least ten counts. Its target is unknown. This entry comes from a study of identical twins. Regarding the study as a whole: Models underestimated TCR alpha sharing (out-of-frame) in monozygotic twins. The conclusions drew on cross-sectional statistical analysis instead of tracking the same donors.

V was pared by 6 bases and J by 4 bases, with 8 bases of the junction left unmatched. Germline V CDR1 and CDR2: ENHRY, SYGVKD. The CDR3 runs 15 residues. Carrying unique molecular identifiers, the cDNA also gained a universal primer site through template switching. TCRdb reprocessed the 5' RACE reads via MiXCR and lists one record per CDR3 protein. The sample holds about 200,000 distinct CDR3 sequences, around 8.1% seen once. This sample was shared with a second study, whose subject was yellow fever vaccine responses in identical twins.

Sequenced sample: memory (CD45RO+) T cells sorted from blood. The gene calls are TRBV10-3 and TRBJ2-3, with 9 bases matching TRBD2. This receptor was identified in a woman aged 18-35 years in good health. In nucleotides, the CDR3 is TGTGCCATCAGGAGGGGACTAGCTGAGGCAGATACGCAGTATTTT. It translates to CAIRRGLAEADTQYF.